This TCR beta chain is from a study of human CD8 memory T cell subsets. This CDR3 comprises 14 residues. A negative magnetic separation step was used to enrich total CD8+ T cells. UMI-labeled 5' RACE produced the TCR beta libraries. Following a re-call of the 5' RACE reads, TCRdb has one entry per CDR3 protein and lacks DNA. Its table lists over 7,000 distinct CDR3 sequences. The sequencing sample was made of CD8+ T cells from PBMCs. V is TRBV23-1 and J is TRBJ2-5; TCRdb proposes TRBD2, but this gene call is untestable without DNA. TRBV23-1 qualifies as an ORF whose function is uncertain. The clonotype originates from a human donor in good health. The CDR3 loop is CAGEAELGQETQYF.